The rows below give T cell receptor beta chains drawn from one sample of a study of T cells in Graves' hyperthyroidism and ophthalmopathy. One entry per CDR3 protein, called by TCRdb with MiXCR from the multiplex PCR reads. The sample has about 380,000 distinct CDR3 sequences, roughly 13% seen once. Sequencing was done on a sample of blood. All receptors come from a man under 40 with Graves' hyperthyroidism that later progressed to Graves' ophthalmopathy. CDR3s include the opening cysteine and the closing phenylalanine or tryptophan. A D gene is named only where the DNA matches it firmly. The listing skips clone size in some rows; elsewhere it reads once, few, many or a size class.

D,J,V,size,CDR3,DNA
NA,TRBJ1-1,TRBV28,few,CASSPSGEWTEAFF,TGTGCCAGCAGTCCATCAGGGGAATGGACTGAAGCTTTCTTT
TRBD1,TRBJ1-5,TRBV6-1,many,CASSYDRGVQPQHF,TGTGCCAGCAGTTACGACAGGGGCGTTCAGCCCCAGCATTTT
NA,TRBJ1-2,TRBV2,NA,CASSEGTAPNYGYTF,TGTGCCAGCAGTGAAGGGACGGCTCCTAACTATGGCTACACCTTC
TRBD2,TRBJ2-1,TRBV10-1,few,CASSPLAGGINEQFF,TGCGCCAGCAGTCCTCTAGCGGGGGGTATCAATGAGCAGTTCTTC
NA,TRBJ1-5,TRBV12-3/TRBV12-4,many,CASSFRGQGYQPQHF,TGTGCCAGCAGTTTTCGTGGGCAGGGTTATCAGCCCCAGCATTTT
TRBD2,TRBJ2-5,TRBV6-2/TRBV6-3,NA,CATSTSRETQYF,TGTGCCACTTCGACTAGCCGAGAGACCCAGTACTTC
NA,TRBJ2-7,TRBV7-9,many,CASSFRGSPYEQYF,TGTGCCAGCAGCTTCAGGGGAAGCCCCTACGAGCAGTACTTC
TRBD1,TRBJ1-2,TRBV12-3/TRBV12-4,many,CASSRGQGAGYTF,TGTGCCAGCAGTAGAGGACAGGGAGCTGGCTACACCTTC
NA,TRBJ1-5,TRBV29-1,NA,CSVGTDYSNQPQHF,TGCAGCGTCGGAACAGATTATAGCAATCAGCCCCAGCATTTT
NA,TRBJ2-7,TRBV12-3/TRBV12-4,many,CASSSILRGKPYEQYF,TGTGCCAGCAGTTCTATTCTCAGGGGAAAACCCTACGAGCAGTACTTC
NA,TRBJ1-1,TRBV25-1,few,CASSENEGGEAFF,TGTGCCAGCAGTGAAAACGAGGGGGGTGAAGCTTTCTTT
TRBD1,TRBJ1-2,TRBV6-1,NA,CASTPDRNYGYTF,TGTGCCAGCACCCCGGACAGGAACTATGGCTACACCTTC
NA,TRBJ1-6,TRBV6-1,NA,CASRGGGRNSPLHF,TGTGCCAGCCGAGGCGGGGGTAGGAATTCACCCCTCCACTTT
NA,TRBJ2-7,TRBV7-6,NA,CASSLFMGEYEQYF,TGTGCCAGCAGCTTATTCATGGGAGAGTACGAGCAGTACTTC
TRBD2,TRBJ2-5,TRBV7-8,many,CASSLIFSRGTQETQYF,TGTGCCAGCAGCCTTATCTTCTCGCGGGGGACTCAAGAGACCCAGTACTTC
NA,TRBJ1-4,TRBV2,many,CASSAGLSNEKLFF,TGTGCCAGCAGTGCCGGGCTATCTAATGAAAAACTGTTTTTT
NA,TRBJ1-3,TRBV20-1,many,CSAVRTGFALSGNTIYF,TGCAGTGCTGTAAGGACGGGCTTCGCCCTCTCTGGAAACACCATATATTTT
NA,TRBJ2-3,TRBV20-1,many,CSARDGGAVDTQYF,TGCAGTGCTAGAGATGGAGGGGCCGTAGATACGCAGTATTTT
TRBD2,TRBJ2-1,TRBV6-1,many,CASSFLLLRGENEQFF,TGTGCCAGCAGTTTCCTTCTCCTCCGGGGGGAAAATGAGCAGTTCTTC
NA,TRBJ2-5,TRBV2,many,CASRDSKQETQYF,TGTGCCAGCAGGGACTCCAAACAAGAGACCCAGTACTTC
NA,TRBJ1-2,TRBV12-3/TRBV12-4,NA,CASTRTEAYGYTF,TGTGCCAGCACTCGGACAGAAGCCTATGGCTACACCTTC
NA,TRBJ1-5,TRBV7-3,many,CASSPTRDRTYSNQPQHF,TGTGCCAGCAGCCCAACCCGGGACCGCACATATAGCAATCAGCCCCAGCATTTT
NA,TRBJ2-7,TRBV7-6,many,CASSPGSGEQYF,TGTGCCAGCAGCCCCGGGTCGGGGGAGCAGTACTTC
NA,TRBJ2-2,TRBV7-3,many,CASSGRGTGELFF,TGTGCCAGCAGCGGAAGGGGAACCGGGGAGCTGTTTTTT
NA,TRBJ2-2,TRBV12-3/TRBV12-4,few,CASSLGRKNTGELFF,TGTGCCAGCAGTTTAGGAAGGAAGAACACCGGGGAGCTGTTTTTT
NA,TRBJ1-5,TRBV19,NA,CASGDGVVPWPQHF,TGTGCCAGTGGGGACGGAGTCGTCCCTTGGCCCCAGCATTTT
NA,TRBJ1-6,TRBV6-2/TRBV6-3,few,CASNRQNSPLHF,TGTGCCAGCAACAGACAGAATTCACCCCTCCACTTT
NA,TRBJ1-5,TRBV5-6,many,CASRSRRTNQPQHF,TGTGCCAGCAGATCCCGACGGACGAATCAGCCCCAGCATTTT